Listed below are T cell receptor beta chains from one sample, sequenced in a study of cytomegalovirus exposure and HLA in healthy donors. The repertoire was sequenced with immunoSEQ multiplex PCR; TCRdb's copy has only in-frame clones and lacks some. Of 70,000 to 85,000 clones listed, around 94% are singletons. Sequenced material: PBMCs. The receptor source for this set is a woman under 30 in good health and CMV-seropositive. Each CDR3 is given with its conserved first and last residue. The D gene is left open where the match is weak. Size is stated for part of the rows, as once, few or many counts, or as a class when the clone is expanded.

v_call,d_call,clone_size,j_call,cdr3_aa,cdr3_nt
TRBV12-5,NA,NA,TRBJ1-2,CASGLALPGAANYGYTF,TGTGCTAGTGGTTTGGCCTTGCCGGGAGCCGCTAACTATGGCTACACCTTC
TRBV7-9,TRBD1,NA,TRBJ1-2,CASSSGTGRNGYTF,TGTGCCAGCAGTTCCGGGACAGGGAGGAATGGCTACACCTTC
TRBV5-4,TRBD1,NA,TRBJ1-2,CASSTGGQGARGYTF,TGTGCCAGCAGCACCGGAGGACAGGGGGCGCGGGGCTACACCTTC
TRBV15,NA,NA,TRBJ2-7,CATSSGLAGLHEQYF,TGTGCCACCAGCAGTGGTCTAGCAGGTCTCCACGAGCAGTACTTC
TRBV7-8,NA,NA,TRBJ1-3,CASSFSTGRTNSGNTIYF,TGTGCCAGCAGCTTTTCAACCGGTCGAACGAACTCTGGAAACACCATATATTTT
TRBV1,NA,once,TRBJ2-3,CTSSRVRLGSDTQYF,TGCACCAGCAGCCGCGTTCGATTGGGCTCAGATACGCAGTATTTT
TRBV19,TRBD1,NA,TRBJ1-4,CASKTGTANEKLFF,TGTGCCAGCAAGACCGGGACAGCAAATGAAAAACTGTTTTTT
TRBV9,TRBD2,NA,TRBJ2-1,CASSYHFPGRNISEQFF,TGTGCCAGCAGCTACCATTTCCCCGGGAGGAATATCAGTGAGCAGTTCTTC
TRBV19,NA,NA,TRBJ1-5,CASSMGQTSNQPQHF,TGTGCCAGTAGTATGGGCCAGACAAGCAATCAGCCCCAGCATTTT
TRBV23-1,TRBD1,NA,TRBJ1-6,CASSLDTGDRGFVPLHF,TGCGCCAGCAGTCTCGACACCGGGGACAGGGGGTTCGTGCCCCTCCACTTT
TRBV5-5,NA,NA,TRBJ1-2,CASSLVLSDYGYTF,TGTGCCAGCAGCTTGGTCCTGAGCGACTATGGCTACACCTTC